A selection of T cell receptor beta chains follows, all from one sample in a study of blood T cell repertoires in COVID-19. The assay was immunoSEQ multiplex PCR, and TCRdb's table has in-frame clones only and misses some. The sample holds about 210,000 clones, about 86% seen once. The sequenced sample was peripheral blood. These receptors all come from a woman aged 45 to 65 with acute or convalescent COVID-19. The CDR3 runs from the conserved cysteine through the conserved F or W. D genes are given only for firm matches. Not all rows give a size; the values are once, few, many and, for expanded clones, a class.

cdr3_aa	cdr3_nt	cdr3_length	d_call	v_call	j_call	clone_size
CASSITGVRNEKLFF	TGTGCCAGTAGTATTACAGGGGTGAGGAATGAAAAACTGTTTTTT	15	TRBD1	TRBV19	TRBJ1-4	NA
CASSLYTGELFF	TGTGCCAGCAGTTTGTATACCGGGGAGCTGTTTTTT	12	NA	TRBV27	TRBJ2-2	NA
CASSQVVAGVSTDTQYF	TGCGCCAGCAGCCAAGTCGTAGCGGGAGTTTCCACAGATACGCAGTATTTT	17	TRBD2	TRBV4-1	TRBJ2-3	NA
CASTKDRPGFIYF	TGTGCCAGCACCAAAGACAGGCCCGGGTTCATATATTTT	13	NA	TRBV12-3/TRBV12-4	TRBJ1-3	NA
CASSLSWGLEQPQHF	TGTGCCAGCAGTTTATCGTGGGGCCTCGAGCAGCCCCAGCATTTT	15	NA	TRBV27	TRBJ1-5	NA
CASSLRSGPDREQFF	TGTGCCAGCAGCTTGCGGAGCGGACCCGATCGAGAGCAGTTCTTC	15	NA	TRBV7-2	TRBJ2-1	NA
CAWASGDSDYTYEQYF	TGTGCCTGGGCGTCAGGTGATAGCGATTACACCTACGAGCAGTACTTC	16	NA	TRBV30	TRBJ2-7	once
CASSYHTGPGVAQYF	TGTGCCAGCAGCTATCACACGGGACCAGGGGTGGCCCAGTACTTC	15	NA	TRBV9	TRBJ2-5	NA
CASSPRLDRVRNEKLFF	TGTGCCAGTAGTCCAAGGCTCGACAGGGTTAGGAATGAAAAACTGTTTTTT	17	TRBD1	TRBV19	TRBJ1-4	NA
CASSTDRPPGEKLFF	TGTGCCAGCAGCACCGACAGGCCTCCGGGTGAAAAACTGTTTTTT	15	NA	TRBV2	TRBJ1-4	NA
CATHVLAGGPRIYEQYF	TGTGCCACCCACGTACTAGCGGGAGGTCCTCGAATTTACGAGCAGTACTTC	17	TRBD2	TRBV19	TRBJ2-7	NA
CASSEEGARNSPLHF	TGCGCCAGCAGTGAGGAGGGGGCGCGTAACTCACCCCTCCACTTT	15	TRBD1	TRBV10-2	TRBJ1-6	NA
CASSERTSGRVEQYF	TGTGCCAGCAGTGAGAGGACTAGCGGGAGGGTCGAGCAGTACTTC	15	TRBD2	TRBV2	TRBJ2-7	NA
CASSLAVAGNTGELFF	TGTGCCAGCAGCTTAGCGGTAGCGGGGAACACCGGGGAGCTGTTTTTT	16	TRBD2	TRBV7-9	TRBJ2-2	NA
CASSLGHGSYYGYTF	TGTGCCAGCAGCTTAGGCCACGGTAGCTACTATGGCTACACCTTC	15	NA	TRBV7-2	TRBJ1-2	NA
CASSSLAVGRYNEQFF	TGTGCCAGCAGCTCTCTGGCCGTGGGCAGGTACAATGAGCAGTTCTTC	16	NA	TRBV11-2	TRBJ2-1	NA
CAITDRDNEKLFF	TGTGCCATCACGGACAGGGACAATGAAAAACTGTTTTTT	13	TRBD1	TRBV12-3/TRBV12-4	TRBJ1-4	NA
CASSDTAPGSGANVLTF	TGTGCCAGCAGTGACACAGCCCCCGGCTCTGGGGCCAACGTCCTGACTTTC	17	NA	TRBV6-1	TRBJ2-6	NA
CASSRQGYEQYF	TGTGCCAGCAGTCGACAGGGCTACGAGCAGTACTTC	12	TRBD1	TRBV2	TRBJ2-7	once
CASSQSPTGFGELFF	TGCGCCAGCAGCCAATCCCCAACCGGGTTCGGGGAGCTGTTTTTT	15	NA	TRBV5-1	TRBJ2-2	NA
CASSLDRQGAGELFF	TGCGCCAGCAGCTTGGATCGACAGGGAGCCGGGGAGCTGTTTTTT	15	TRBD1	TRBV5-1	TRBJ2-2	once
CASSSLAGGGNEQFF	TGCGCCAGCAGCTCCTTAGCGGGAGGAGGCAATGAGCAGTTCTTC	15	TRBD2	TRBV5-1	TRBJ2-1	NA
CASSLRTSGWGEQYF	TGTGCCAGCAGCTTAAGGACTAGCGGTTGGGGCGAGCAGTACTTC	15	TRBD2	TRBV7-8	TRBJ2-7	NA
CSAPGVDEQFF	TGCAGTGCTCCGGGGGTCGATGAGCAGTTCTTC	11	NA	TRBV20-1	TRBJ2-1	NA
CASSDSSYGYTF	TGTGCCAGCAGCGACAGTTCCTATGGCTACACCTTC	12	NA	TRBV2	TRBJ1-2	few
CASRVGQGNTEAFF	TGCGCCAGCAGGGTCGGACAGGGGAACACTGAAGCTTTCTTT	14	TRBD1	TRBV5-1	TRBJ1-1	NA
CASSFIYFGAGSAKNIQYF	TGTGCCAGCAGTTTTATTTATTTTGGAGCCGGGTCAGCCAAAAACATTCAGTACTTC	19	NA	TRBV28	TRBJ2-4	NA
CASSESTGWVSQPQHF	TGCGCCAGCAGTGAGTCAACAGGGTGGGTCAGTCAGCCCCAGCATTTT	16	NA	TRBV10-2	TRBJ1-5	NA
CASRFDREYQPQHF	TGTGCCAGCAGATTCGACAGGGAGTATCAGCCCCAGCATTTT	14	TRBD1	TRBV2	TRBJ1-5	NA
CASSIDQDIQYF	TGTGCCAGCAGCATCGACCAGGACATTCAGTACTTC	12	NA	TRBV28	TRBJ2-4	few
CASSYSGQGNTEAFF	TGTGCCAGCAGTTACTCCGGACAGGGGAACACTGAAGCTTTCTTT	15	TRBD1	TRBV6-5	TRBJ1-1	once
CSVDGTGGGGANVLTF	TGCAGCGTTGATGGGACAGGGGGCGGTGGGGCCAACGTCCTGACTTTC	16	TRBD1	TRBV29-1	TRBJ2-6	NA
CASSTIQGMNTEAFF	TGTGCCAGCAGCACGATACAGGGTATGAACACTGAAGCTTTCTTT	15	NA	TRBV3-1/TRBV3-2	TRBJ1-1	NA
CASAASGYNEQFF	TGCGCCAGTGCTGCTAGCGGGTACAATGAGCAGTTCTTC	13	TRBD2	TRBV5-1	TRBJ2-1	NA
CSALLQDQPQHF	TGCAGCGCCCTTCTCCAGGATCAGCCCCAGCATTTT	12	NA	TRBV29-1	TRBJ1-5	NA
CASSLAEQGHYGYTF	TGCGCCAGCAGCTTGGCCGAACAGGGCCACTATGGCTACACCTTC	15	NA	TRBV5-1	TRBJ1-2	NA
CASSLVPDEQYF	TGCGCCAGCAGCTTGGTACCGGACGAGCAGTACTTC	12	NA	TRBV5-1	TRBJ2-7	NA
CASSIPGQGAGSPLHF	TGTGCCAGCAGTATTCCGGGACAGGGTGCTGGTTCACCCCTCCACTTT	16	TRBD1	TRBV27	TRBJ1-6	NA
CASSSTSGFYNEQFF	TGTGCCAGCAGCTCGACTAGCGGGTTCTACAATGAGCAGTTCTTC	15	TRBD2	TRBV11-2	TRBJ2-1	NA
CASSKVGRRDTEAFF	TGTGCCAGCAGCAAAGTGGGGAGAAGAGACACTGAAGCTTTCTTT	15	NA	TRBV21-1	TRBJ1-1	NA
CASSLWTGGTYEQYF	TGTGCCAGCAGCCTATGGACGGGGGGGACCTACGAGCAGTACTTC	15	TRBD2	TRBV27	TRBJ2-7	NA
CASSTPRGLNTEAFF	TGCGCCAGCAGCACCCCCAGGGGGCTGAACACTGAAGCTTTCTTT	15	TRBD1	TRBV5-1	TRBJ1-1	NA